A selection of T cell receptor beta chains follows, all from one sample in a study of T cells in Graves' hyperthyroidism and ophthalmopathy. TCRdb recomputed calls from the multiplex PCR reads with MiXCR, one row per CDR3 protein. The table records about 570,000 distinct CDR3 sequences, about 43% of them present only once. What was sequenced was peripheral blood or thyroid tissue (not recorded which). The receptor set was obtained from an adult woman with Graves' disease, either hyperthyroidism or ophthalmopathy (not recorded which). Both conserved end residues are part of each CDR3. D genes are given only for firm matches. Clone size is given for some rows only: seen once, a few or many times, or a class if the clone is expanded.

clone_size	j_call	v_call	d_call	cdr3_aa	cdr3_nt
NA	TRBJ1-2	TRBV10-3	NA	CAISEPEDSRGREVNYGYTF	TGTGCCATCAGTGAGCCGGAGGACTCCCGCGGCAGGGAGGTTAACTATGGCTACACCTTC
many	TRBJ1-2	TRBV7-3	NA	CASSPDRSTNYGYTF	TGTGCCAGCAGCCCCGACAGGAGCACTAACTATGGCTACACCTTC
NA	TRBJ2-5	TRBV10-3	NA	CAISESIAYQETQYF	TGTGCCATCAGTGAGTCCATAGCGTACCAAGAGACCCAGTACTTC
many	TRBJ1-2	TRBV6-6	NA	CASSSVFRTDNYGYTF	TGTGCCAGCAGTTCAGTCTTCCGGACGGATAACTATGGCTACACCTTC
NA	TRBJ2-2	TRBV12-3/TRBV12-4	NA	CASSFDPKNTGELFF	TGTGCCAGCAGTTTCGACCCTAAGAACACCGGGGAGCTGTTTTTT
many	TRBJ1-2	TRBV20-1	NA	CSARARGYTF	TGCAGTGCTAGAGCCCGGGGCTACACCTTC
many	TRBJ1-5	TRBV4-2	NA	CASSQEMGQPQHF	TGTGCCAGCAGCCAAGAAATGGGGCAGCCCCAGCATTTT
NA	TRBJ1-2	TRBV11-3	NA	CASSLVPDTRVYGYTF	TGTGCCAGCAGCTTAGTACCCGACACTAGGGTATATGGCTACACCTTC
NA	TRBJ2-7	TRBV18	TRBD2	CASSPRGLAYEQYF	TGTGCCAGCTCACCACGCGGACTAGCGTACGAGCAGTACTTC
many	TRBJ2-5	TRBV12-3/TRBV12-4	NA	CASSPGFQETQYF	TGTGCCAGCAGTCCCGGTTTCCAAGAGACCCAGTACTTC
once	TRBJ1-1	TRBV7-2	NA	CASSLVEGGGTEAFF	TGTGCCAGCAGCTTAGTGGAGGGGGGAGGCACTGAAGCTTTCTTT
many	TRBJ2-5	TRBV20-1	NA	CSGERSRFQETQYF	TGCAGCGGAGAAAGGAGTAGGTTCCAAGAGACCCAGTACTTC
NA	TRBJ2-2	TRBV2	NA	CASTGGAAGELFF	TGTGCCAGCACTGGAGGGGCTGCCGGGGAGCTGTTTTTT
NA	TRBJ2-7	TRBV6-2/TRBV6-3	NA	CASSYWVAVSYEQYF	TGTGCCAGCAGTTACTGGGTAGCGGTCTCCTACGAGCAGTACTTC
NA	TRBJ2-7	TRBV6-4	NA	CASSPDWGPYEQYF	TGTGCCAGCAGTCCCGACTGGGGTCCCTACGAGCAGTACTTC
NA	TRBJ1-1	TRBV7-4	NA	CASSHTKNTEAFF	TGTGCCAGCAGCCATACAAAGAACACTGAAGCTTTCTTT
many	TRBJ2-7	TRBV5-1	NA	CASSLAQMRDLSYEQYF	TGCGCCAGCAGCTTGGCGCAAATGCGGGATTTGTCCTACGAGCAGTACTTC
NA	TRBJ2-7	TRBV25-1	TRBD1	CASSDDRGHVDCFSYEQYF	TGTGCCAGCAGTGACGACAGGGGACACGTAGATTGTTTCTCCTACGAGCAGTACTTC
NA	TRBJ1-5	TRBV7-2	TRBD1	CASSLVAGGGNQPQHF	TGTGCCAGCAGCTTAGTCGCAGGGGGCGGCAATCAGCCCCAGCATTTT
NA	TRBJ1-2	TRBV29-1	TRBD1	CSVGDRTGGYTF	TGCAGCGTTGGGGACAGGACGGGAGGCTACACCTTC
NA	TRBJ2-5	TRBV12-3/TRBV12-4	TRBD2	CASSFASGSETQYF	TGTGCCAGCAGTTTCGCTAGCGGGAGTGAGACCCAGTACTTC
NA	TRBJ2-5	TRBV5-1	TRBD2	CASSQDPSGSQETQYF	TGCGCCAGCAGCCAGGATCCTAGCGGGAGCCAAGAGACCCAGTACTTC
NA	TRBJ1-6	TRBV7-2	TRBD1	CASSQITYRGLGNSPLHF	TGTGCCAGCAGCCAGATTACCTACAGGGGGCTGGGTAATTCACCCCTCCACTTT
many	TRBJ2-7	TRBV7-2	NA	CASSLEQEDEQYF	TGTGCCAGCAGCTTAGAACAGGAGGACGAGCAGTACTTC
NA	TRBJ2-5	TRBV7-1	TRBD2	CASSANSGITETQYF	TGTGCCAGCAGCGCCAATAGCGGGATAACGGAGACCCAGTACTTC
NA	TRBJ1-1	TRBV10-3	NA	CAIRPPGGTTEAFF	TGTGCCATCAGGCCCCCAGGAGGGACAACTGAAGCTTTCTTT
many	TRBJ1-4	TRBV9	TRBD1	CASSAGTVEKLFF	TGTGCCAGCAGCGCGGGGACAGTCGAAAAACTGTTTTTT
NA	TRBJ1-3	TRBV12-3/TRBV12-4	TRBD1	CASSWPGQGANTIYF	TGTGCCAGCAGTTGGCCGGGACAGGGGGCCAACACCATATATTTT
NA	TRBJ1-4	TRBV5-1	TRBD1	CASSLVGTGEKLFF	TGCGCCAGCAGCTTGGTTGGGACAGGCGAAAAACTGTTTTTT
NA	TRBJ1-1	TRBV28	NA	CASMGYSTEAFF	TGTGCCAGCATGGGGTACAGCACTGAAGCTTTCTTT
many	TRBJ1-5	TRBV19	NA	CASSIWEKGNQPQHF	TGTGCCAGTAGTATCTGGGAAAAGGGCAATCAGCCCCAGCATTTT
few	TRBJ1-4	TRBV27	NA	CASRAGAGHEKLFF	TGTGCCAGCAGGGCGGGGGCGGGGCATGAAAAACTGTTTTTT
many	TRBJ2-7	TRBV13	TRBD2	CASSSLRTSGEQYF	TGTGCCAGCAGCTCACTTCGGACTAGTGGCGAGCAGTACTTC
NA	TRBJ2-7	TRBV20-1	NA	CSARDLSFYEQYF	TGCAGTGCTAGAGATTTGTCTTTCTACGAGCAGTACTTC
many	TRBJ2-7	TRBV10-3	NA	CAISDPLRAAYEQYF	TGTGCCATCAGTGATCCTCTGAGGGCGGCTTACGAGCAGTACTTC
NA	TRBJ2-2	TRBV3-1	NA	CAISLGHNAGELFF	TGTGCCATTTCCCTGGGCCACAACGCCGGGGAGCTGTTTTTT
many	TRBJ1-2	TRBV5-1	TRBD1	CASSRTGGASPNYGYTF	TGCGCCAGCAGTCGGACAGGGGGCGCGTCCCCGAACTATGGCTACACCTTC
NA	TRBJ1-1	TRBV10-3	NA	CAISEEGRAFF	TGTGCCATCAGTGAGGAGGGGAGAGCTTTCTTT
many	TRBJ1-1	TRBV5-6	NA	CASSLGFGEEAFF	TGTGCCAGCAGCCTAGGGTTCGGGGAGGAAGCTTTCTTT
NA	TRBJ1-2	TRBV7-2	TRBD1	CASSLEGTGGFGYGYTF	TGTGCCAGCAGCTTAGAGGGGACAGGGGGCTTTGGATATGGCTACACCTTC
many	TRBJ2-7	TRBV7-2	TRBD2	CASSDSGSQYEQYF	TGTGCCAGCAGCGATAGCGGGAGCCAATACGAGCAGTACTTC
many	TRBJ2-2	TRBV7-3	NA	CASSLLNTGELFF	TGTGCCAGCAGCTTATTGAACACCGGGGAGCTGTTTTTT
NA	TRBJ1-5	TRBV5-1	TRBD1	CASSLGQGPNQPQHF	TGCGCCAGCAGCTTGGGACAGGGTCCTAATCAGCCCCAGCATTTT
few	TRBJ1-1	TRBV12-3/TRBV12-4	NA	CASSTGYGTEAFF	TGTGCCAGCAGTACAGGGTATGGGACTGAAGCTTTCTTT
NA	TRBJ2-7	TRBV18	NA	CASSPMQGYEQYF	TGCGCCAGCTCACCTATGCAGGGTTACGAGCAGTACTTC
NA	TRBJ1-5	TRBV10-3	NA	CAIRGGREETQHF	TGTGCCATCCGAGGCGGGAGGGAAGAGACCCAGCATTTT
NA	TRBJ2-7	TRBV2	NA	CAVNGETIYEQYF	TGTGCCGTGAACGGAGAAACCATCTACGAGCAGTACTTC
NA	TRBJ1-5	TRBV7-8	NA	CASSLDGGQVSVDNQPQHF	TGTGCCAGCAGCTTAGATGGGGGGCAGGTGTCTGTGGATAATCAGCCCCAGCATTTT
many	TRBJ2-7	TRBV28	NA	CASSLPRGLEQYF	TGTGCCAGCAGTCTACCCCGAGGCCTCGAGCAGTACTTC
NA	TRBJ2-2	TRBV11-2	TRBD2	CASSARLAGTGELFF	TGTGCCAGCAGCGCCAGGCTAGCGGGGACCGGGGAGCTGTTTTTT
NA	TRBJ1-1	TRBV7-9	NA	CASSLMASEAFF	TGTGCCAGCAGCTTAATGGCGTCTGAAGCTTTCTTT
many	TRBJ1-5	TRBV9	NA	CASSVDEGFSNQPQHF	TGTGCCAGCAGCGTAGATGAGGGGTTCAGCAATCAGCCCCAGCATTTT
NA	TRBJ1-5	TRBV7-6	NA	CASSSGTGTPQHF	TGTGCCAGCAGCTCCGGAACAGGGACTCCCCAGCATTTT
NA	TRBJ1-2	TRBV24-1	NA	CATSGPQGPFYGYTF	TGTGCCACCAGTGGTCCCCAGGGCCCGTTCTATGGCTACACCTTC
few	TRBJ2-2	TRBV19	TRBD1	CATRPQGIQTGELFF	TGTGCCACTCGACCACAGGGGATTCAGACCGGGGAGCTGTTTTTT
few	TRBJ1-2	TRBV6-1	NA	CASSSGQYGYTF	TGTGCCAGCAGTTCCGGACAGTATGGCTACACCTTC
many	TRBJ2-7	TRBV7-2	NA	CASSPIGLGGEQYF	TGTGCCAGCAGCCCTATTGGGTTGGGCGGCGAGCAGTACTTC